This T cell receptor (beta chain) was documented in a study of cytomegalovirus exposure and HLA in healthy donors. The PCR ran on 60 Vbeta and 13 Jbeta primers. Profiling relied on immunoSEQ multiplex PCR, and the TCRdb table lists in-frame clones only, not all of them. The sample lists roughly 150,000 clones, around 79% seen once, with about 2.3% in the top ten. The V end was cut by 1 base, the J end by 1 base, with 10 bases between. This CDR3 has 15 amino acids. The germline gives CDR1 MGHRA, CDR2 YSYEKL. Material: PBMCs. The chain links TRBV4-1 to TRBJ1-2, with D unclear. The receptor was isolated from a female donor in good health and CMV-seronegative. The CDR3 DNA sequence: TGCGCCAGCAGCCAAGCGGGCGGGAATAACTATGGCTACACCTTC. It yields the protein CASSQAGGNNYGYTF.